These 24 T cell receptor beta chains were sequenced from one sample in a study of blood T cell repertoires in COVID-19. The method was immunoSEQ multiplex PCR; TCRdb's version includes in-frame clones alone and lacks a portion of them. The sample records tens of thousands of clones, approximately 80% being singletons. Sequencing was performed on peripheral blood. Receptor source: a woman older than 75 with acute or convalescent COVID-19.

This chain links TRBV12-3 or TRBV12-4 with TRBJ1-1, with TRBD1 as a possible D gene (5 bases). Trimming pared 7 bases from V and 6 bases from J, leaving 12 bases between. The CDR3 loop spans 12 amino acids. CDR3 in amino acids: CASNTGGAEAFF. CDR3 coding DNA: TGTGCCAGCAATACCGGGGGGGCTGAAGCTTTCTTT.

This clone turned up a few times. The chain uses TRBV28 and TRBJ2-3, with D perhaps matching TRBD2 (5 bases). Germline V gives CDR1 MDHEN, CDR2 SYDVKM. The CDR3 sequence is 17 residues long. The V end was cut by 5 bases, the J end by 1 base, with 19 bases between. The CDR3: CASSQTWTAGRTDTQYF. The CDR3 nucleotides read TGTGCCAGCAGTCAAACATGGACCGCGGGTCGCACAGATACGCAGTATTTT.

This clone was seen only once. The gene calls are TRBV7-3 and TRBJ2-3, with 15 bases that match TRBD2. After removal of 5 bases from V and 2 bases from J, the junction contained 8 bases not matched to a gene. Germline CDR1 and CDR2: SGHTA and FQGTGA. CDR3 size: 18 residues. In DNA form, the CDR3 reads TGTGCCAGCAGCCCAGGACTAGCGGGGGGGCAAGACACAGATACGCAGTATTTT. It translates to CASSPGLAGGQDTDTQYF.

The chain has TRBV5-1 and TRBJ2-7; 9 bases are a match to TRBD1. Per the germline V gene, CDR1 is SGHRS and CDR2 is YFSETQ. The CDR3 contains 16 residues. V lost 4 bases, J lost 6 bases, and 14 bases stayed unmatched. The CDR3: CASSSQAGQGYSEQYF. In nucleotides, the CDR3 is TGCGCCAGCAGCAGCCAAGCGGGACAGGGTTACTCCGAGCAGTACTTC.

There are a few counts of this clone. The rearrangement joins TRBV18 to TRBJ2-4; 8 bases line up with TRBD2. Germline V gene sequence: CDR1 KGHSH, CDR2 LQKENI. The CDR3 extends over 18 amino acids. Losses at the gene ends were 3 bases for V and 4 bases for J; bases not matched to a gene: 14. The CDR3 here is CASSPSLREGLEKNIQYF. In nucleotides, the CDR3 is TGTGCCAGCTCACCCTCTTTACGGGAGGGCTTAGAAAAAAACATTCAGTACTTC.

CDR3 DNA sequence: TGTGCCAGCAGCGGGACAGTAAAGACTGAAGCTTTCTTT. Its protein product is CASSGTVKTEAFF. The gene calls are TRBV6-5 and TRBJ1-1; 7 bases are shared with TRBD1. Germline assignment: CDR1 MNHEY and CDR2 SVGAGI. V shed 6 bases, J shed 5 bases, and the junction held 6 bases outside the gene matches. CDR3 length equals 13 residues.

The chain carries TRBV28 and TRBJ1-2, with 8 bases that match TRBD1. V lost 8 bases and J lost 4; bases outside the gene matches: 3. CDR1 and CDR2 (germline): MDHEN, SYDVKM. The length of the CDR3 is 12 residues. The CDR3 sequence: CASGTGGYGYTF. The CDR3 DNA reads as TGTGCCAGCGGTACAGGGGGCTATGGCTACACCTTC.

The rearrangement uses TRBV7-9 and TRBJ2-1, with 11 bases aligning to TRBD2. The ends lost 0 bases at V and 0 bases at J; junction bases unmatched: 4. CDR3 length: 18 amino acids. Germline V lookup: CDR1 SEHNR, CDR2 FQNEAQ (reference sequence). This chain's CDR3 is CASSLAPGLAVSYNEQFF. CDR3 coding DNA: TGTGCCAGCAGCTTAGCCCCGGGACTAGCGGTCTCCTACAATGAGCAGTTCTTC.

This chain links TRBV15 with TRBJ2-3; 13 bases line up with TRBD2. J lost 1 base, V lost 2 bases, and 12 bases had no gene match. In germline, CDR1 is LNHNV, CDR2 YYDKDF (reference sequence). The CDR3 has 20 residues. CDR3 residues: CATSRRLAGGGPAGTDTQYF. DNA of the CDR3: TGTGCCACCAGCAGAAGACTAGCGGGAGGAGGTCCTGCCGGCACAGATACGCAGTATTTT. Filled out from reference TRBV15 and TRBJ2-3, the complete variable domain reads DAMVIQNPRYQVTQFGKPVTLSCSQTLNHNVMYWYQQKSSQAPKLLFHYYDKDFNNEADTPDNFQSRRPNTSFCFLDIRSPGLGDTAMYLCATSRRLAGGGPAGTDTQYFGPGTRLTVL.

V and J are TRBV3-1 (or the pseudogene TRBV3-2) and TRBJ1-2; 7 nucleotides match TRBD1. The V segment lost 1 base and the J segment 4 bases; nucleotides outside the gene matches: 3. CDR1 is LGHDT, CDR2 YNNKEL, per germline (reference sequence). This CDR3 spans 14 amino acids. As DNA, the CDR3 is TGTGCCAGCAGCCAAGGAGACAGGGTCTATGGCTACACCTTC. This gives the protein CASSQGDRVYGYTF.

There are a few counts of this clone. V and J are TRBV5-4 and TRBJ1-2, with unresolved D. This CDR3 contains 13 residues. Trimming removed 4 bases from V and 4 bases from J, with 11 bases in between. In germline, CDR1 is SGHNT, CDR2 YYREEE (reference sequence). In DNA, the CDR3 is TGTGCCAGCAGCCCTAGTCGGTTCTATGGCTACACCTTC. Residues: CASSPSRFYGYTF. Supplemented by reference TRBV5-4 and TRBJ1-2, the full variable domain reads ETGVTQSPTHLIKTRGQQVTLRCSSQSGHNTVSWYQQALGQGPQFIFQYYREEENGRGNFPPRFSGLQFPNYSSELNVNALELDDSALYLCASSPSRFYGYTFGSGTRLTVV.

This clone was seen more than once but under ten times. The V and J genes are TRBV10-3 and TRBJ2-7; no clear D. This CDR3 region has 12 residues. Trimming pared 2 bases from V and 6 bases from J, leaving 8 bases between. CDR1 is ENHRY and CDR2 is SYGVKD in the germline V gene. Here the CDR3 DNA reads TGTGCCATCAGTGAGGGGCCGCCCGAGCAGTACTTC. It codes for CAISEGPPEQYF.

This clone showed up just once. The chain recombines TRBV30 with TRBJ2-2; 13 nucleotides match TRBD2. Germline lookup yields CDR1 GTSNPN and CDR2 SVGIG (reference sequence). The CDR3 is 17 residues long. Losses at the gene ends were 3 bases for V and 5 bases for J; bases not matched to a gene: 9. CDR3 DNA: TGTGCCTGGAGGAGGACTAGCGGGAGCCCAGGAACCGGGGAGCTGTTTTTT. Protein: CAWRRTSGSPGTGELFF.

The gene calls are TRBV2 and TRBJ1-3; D uncertain. This CDR3 region has 15 residues. From germline, CDR1 is SNHLY and CDR2 FYNNEI. The V and J ends lost 4 bases and 0 bases respectively, with 10 bases between them. The CDR3: CASSVSGDSGNTIYF. The CDR3 coding sequence is TGTGCCAGCAGTGTGAGCGGGGACTCTGGAAACACCATATATTTT.

This clone showed up just once. This chain links TRBV13 with TRBJ2-7; possible D gene TRBD1, 5 bases. V was cut by 6 bases and J by 0 bases, with 12 bases left in between. Germline-derived CDR1 and CDR2 are PRHDT and FYEKMQ (reference sequence). The CDR3 sequence is 14 residues long. CDR3 sequence reads: CASRARGSSYEQYF. DNA for the CDR3: TGTGCCAGCAGGGCAAGGGGAAGCTCCTACGAGCAGTACTTC.

This chain connects TRBV13 to TRBJ1-1; 7 bases line up with TRBD1. The germline V gene has CDR1 PRHDT and CDR2 FYEKMQ (reference sequence). The V and J ends lost 5 bases and 4 bases, in that order; junction bases with no gene match: 10. The CDR3 extends over 15 amino acids. CDR3 sequence reads: CASSVETGVGTEAFF. The CDR3 DNA reads as TGTGCCAGCAGCGTAGAAACAGGGGTGGGCACTGAAGCTTTCTTT.

This clone was seen a handful of times. This sequence joins TRBV28 and TRBJ1-2; 9 bases are shared with TRBD1. V gave up 5 bases and J gave up 2 bases; unmatched junction bases: 6. Germline-derived CDR1 and CDR2 are MDHEN and SYDVKM. There are 15 residues in the CDR3. The CDR3 protein is CASSRPGQGNYGYTF. CDR3 sequence (DNA): TGTGCCAGCAGTCGACCGGGACAGGGAAACTATGGCTACACCTTC.

This chain links TRBV5-6 with TRBJ2-5; no clear D. This CDR3 spans 11 amino acids. V dropped 2 bases and J dropped 4 bases, with 3 bases sitting between them. Per germline, CDR1 SGHDT and CDR2 YYEEEE. The CDR3 region is CASSFGETQYF. CDR3 in DNA: TGTGCCAGCAGCTTCGGAGAGACCCAGTACTTC.

The chain recombines TRBV9 with TRBJ1-1; D is unclear. V was shortened by 0 bases and J by 4 bases, with 10 bases between the two germline ends. CDR3 length: 14 residues. The germline gives CDR1 SGDLS, CDR2 YYNGEE. This CDR3 is CASSVGVGLTEAFF. The CDR3 nucleotides read TGTGCCAGCAGCGTAGGGGTGGGCCTCACTGAAGCTTTCTTT.

This chain links TRBV2 with TRBJ2-3; D is perhaps TRBD2 (7 bases). Germline CDR1 reads SNHLY; CDR2 reads FYNNEI. V dropped 7 bases and J dropped 7 bases, with 24 bases sitting between them. CDR3 length: 16 residues. CDR3: CASKFRAGAPQYTQYF. The DNA of the CDR3 is TGTGCCAGCAAGTTCCGGGCGGGGGCCCCACAATATACGCAGTATTTT.

The gene calls are TRBV5-8 and TRBJ1-1; 7 bases are a match to TRBD1. V lost 2 bases to trimming and J lost 1 base; unmatched junction nucleotides: 5. In germline, CDR1 is SGHTS, CDR2 YDEGEE. The CDR3 totals 15 residues. The CDR3 here is CASSFNRGWNTEAFF. Here the CDR3 DNA reads TGTGCCAGCAGCTTTAACAGGGGTTGGAACACTGAAGCTTTCTTT. Full variable domain (outside the CDR3, taken from reference TRBV5-8 and TRBJ1-1): EAGVTQSPTHLIKTRGQQATLRCSPISGHTSVYWYQQALGLGLQFLLWYDEGEERNRGNFPPRFSGRQFPNYSSELNVNALELEDSALYLCASSFNRGWNTEAFFGQGTRLTVV.

This sequence joins TRBV7-3 and TRBJ1-1, with no clear D. Germline V gene lookup returns CDR1 SGHTA and CDR2 FQGTGA. CDR3 size: 13 residues. Trimming removed 2 bases from V and 4 bases from J, with 8 bases in between. CDR3 sequence reads: CASSLDGSTEAFF. DNA of the CDR3: TGTGCCAGCAGCTTAGATGGGAGCACTGAAGCTTTCTTT.

The chain carries TRBV6-5 and TRBJ2-2; D is unresolved. This CDR3 has 13 residues. Germline loops: CDR1 MNHEY, CDR2 SVGAGI. V shed 2 bases and J shed 7 bases, with 8 bases lying between them. CDR3 nucleotide sequence: TGTGCCAGCAGTTACATAGTTGGCGGGGAGCTGTTTTTT. Its translation is CASSYIVGGELFF.

This chain uses TRBV5-5 with TRBJ1-1, with D possibly being TRBD1 (6 bases). The length of the CDR3 is 14 residues. Germline CDR1 reads SGHKS; CDR2 reads YYEKEE (reference sequence). Trimming pared 3 bases from V and 0 bases from J, leaving 9 bases between. The CDR3 nucleotides are TGTGCCAGCAGCTGGGGGGGCATGAACACTGAAGCTTTCTTT. Protein product: CASSWGGMNTEAFF.